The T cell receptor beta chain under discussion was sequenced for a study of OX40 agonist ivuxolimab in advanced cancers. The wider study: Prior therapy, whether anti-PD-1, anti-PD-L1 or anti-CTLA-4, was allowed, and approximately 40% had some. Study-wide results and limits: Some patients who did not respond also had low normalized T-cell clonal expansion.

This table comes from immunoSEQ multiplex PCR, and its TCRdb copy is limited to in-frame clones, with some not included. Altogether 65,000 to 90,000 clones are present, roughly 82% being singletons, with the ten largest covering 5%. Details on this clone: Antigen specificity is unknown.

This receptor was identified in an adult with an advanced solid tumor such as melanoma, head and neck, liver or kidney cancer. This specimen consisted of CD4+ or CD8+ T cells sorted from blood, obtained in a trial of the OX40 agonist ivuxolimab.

Written as DNA, the CDR3 is TGTGCCAGCAGCTTAGGGGGAGAGGCCTATAATTCACCCCTCCACTTT. Translation: CASSLGGEAYNSPLHF. This chain joins TRBV7-8 and TRBJ1-6; no clear D. The V end lost 1 base, the J end lost 2 bases, and 9 bases lay between the germline ends. Looked up from germline, CDR1 is SGHVS and CDR2 is FQNEAQ. This CDR3 spans 16 amino acids.